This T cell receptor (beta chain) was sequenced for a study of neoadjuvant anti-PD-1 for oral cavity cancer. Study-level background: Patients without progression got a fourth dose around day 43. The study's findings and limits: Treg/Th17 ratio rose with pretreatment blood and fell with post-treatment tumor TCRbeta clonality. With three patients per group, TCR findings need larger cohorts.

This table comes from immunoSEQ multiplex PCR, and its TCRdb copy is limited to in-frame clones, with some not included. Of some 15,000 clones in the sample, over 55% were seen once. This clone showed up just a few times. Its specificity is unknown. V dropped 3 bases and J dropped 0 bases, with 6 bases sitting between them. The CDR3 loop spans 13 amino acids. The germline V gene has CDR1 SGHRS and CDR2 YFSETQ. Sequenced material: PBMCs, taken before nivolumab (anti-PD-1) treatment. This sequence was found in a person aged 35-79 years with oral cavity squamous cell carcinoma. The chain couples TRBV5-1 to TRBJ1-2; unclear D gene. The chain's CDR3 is CASSSEPNYGYTF. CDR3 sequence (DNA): TGCGCCAGCAGCTCAGAGCCTAACTATGGCTACACCTTC.